This T cell receptor beta chain was identified in a study of identical twins. General study findings and limits: Cord blood beta clonotypes present at high abundance carried fewer insertions; no such pattern appeared in memory repertoires. Donors were not followed over many years; analysis was cross-sectional. In beta out-of-frame sequences, the excess sharing between twins was weaker.

CDR1 MNHNY and CDR2 SVGAGI come from the germline V gene (reference sequence). V shed 2 bases and J shed 8 bases, with 12 bases lying between them. This CDR3 region has 14 residues. This clonotype was picked up a small number of times. What it recognizes is unknown. cDNA molecules carried unique molecular identifiers, and template switching added a universal primer site. Using its own MiXCR run on the 5' RACE reads, TCRdb lists one record per CDR3 protein. Counted here are roughly 1.6 million distinct CDR3 sequences, about 32% occurring once; the ten biggest clones make up around 0.3%. The chain recombines TRBV6-6 with TRBJ1-4, with D unclear. The receptor was isolated from a newborn girl in good health. Sample: cord blood. For the CDR3, the DNA is TGTGCCAGCAGTTACGGGCCCCGGGAGGAAAAACTGTTTTTT. Translated, it gives CASSYGPREEKLFF.